This T cell receptor beta chain was recovered during a study of shared clonotypes between healthy human individuals. Per sorted-subset replicate PCR, input was roughly 200 ng DNA, representing around 29,000 T cell genomes. The data were produced by immunoSEQ multiplex PCR, yet TCRdb's version contains in-frame clones alone and is incomplete. The table shows about 2 million clones, with roughly 95% occurring only once. This TCR was recovered from a man aged 18-30 years in good health. The specimen was naive CD4+ T cells sorted from blood. Subset of the sample: CD45RA+ positively selected.

CDR3 sequence: CASSKGNQETQYF. The CDR3 DNA reads as TGTGCCAGCAGCAAAGGGAACCAAGAGACCCAGTACTTC. The chain has TRBV5-6 and TRBJ2-5; D ambiguous. Germline lookup yields CDR1 SGHDT and CDR2 YYEEEE. The CDR3 has 13 amino acids. The V end lost 4 bases, the J end lost 0 bases, and 7 bases lay between the germline ends.